The 26 T cell receptor beta chains below all came from one sample that was sequenced in a study of blood T cell repertoires in COVID-19. Sequencing used immunoSEQ multiplex PCR; TCRdb keeps in-frame clones, though not all of them. The repertoire holds approximately 210,000 clones, 81% seen once, with around 8.9% in the top ten. Input material: PBMCs or T cells enriched from blood (not recorded which). These receptors were collected from a woman aged 50 to 60 with acute COVID-19.

This chain uses TRBV5-1 with TRBJ2-7; 11 positions agree with TRBD1. Trimming cost V 4 bases and J 7 bases; bases outside gene matches: 7. The germline CDR1 and CDR2 sequences are SGHRS and YFSETQ. The CDR3 has 14 residues. CDR3 in amino acids: CASSPGQGVWEQYF. DNA for the CDR3: TGCGCCAGCAGCCCGGGACAGGGGGTCTGGGAGCAGTACTTC.

The rearrangement links TRBV28 to TRBJ1-6, with D possibly TRBD1 on 5 matching bases. Trimming took 6 bases from V and 6 from J, leaving 15 bases between them. The CDR3 has 15 residues. CDR1 MDHEN and CDR2 SYDVKM come from the germline V gene. The CDR3 DNA follows: TGTGCCAGCAGCCGTGCGCAGGGAAGTAATTCACCCCTCCACTTT. Translated: CASSRAQGSNSPLHF.

The chain uses TRBV5-1 and TRBJ2-1; 7 nucleotides line up with TRBD1. The CDR3 is 15 amino acids. Germline CDR1 reads SGHRS; CDR2 reads YFSETQ. Trimming took 4 bases from V and 5 from J; bases not matched to a gene: 9. CDR3 loop: CASSRRQGGHNEQFF. CDR3 bases: TGCGCCAGCAGCAGAAGACAGGGTGGGCACAATGAGCAGTTCTTC.

The chain joins TRBV28 to TRBJ1-1; TRBD1 agrees at 7 bases. The CDR3 is made up of 14 amino acids. The trim removed 5 bases at V and 3 bases at J, leaving 6 bases unmatched. Germline-derived CDR1 and CDR2 are MDHEN and SYDVKM. For the CDR3, the DNA is TGTGCCAGCAGTACAGGGGTCGGGCACACTGAAGCTTTCTTT. Translated: CASSTGVGHTEAFF.

The rearrangement links TRBV5-1 to TRBJ1-1, with D perhaps TRBD1 (6 bases). V dropped 1 base and J dropped 5 bases, with 21 bases sitting between them. Germline V lookup: CDR1 SGHRS, CDR2 YFSETQ. The CDR3 extends over 17 amino acids. Here the CDR3 reads CASSLTAQGSKGTEAFF. The CDR3 DNA is TGCGCCAGCAGCTTGACTGCACAGGGTAGTAAGGGAACTGAAGCTTTCTTT.

The chain uses TRBV5-1 and TRBJ2-6; 9 positions match TRBD1. This CDR3 has 14 amino acids. The germline CDR1 and CDR2 sequences are SGHRS and YFSETQ. CDR3 nucleotides: TGCGCAGCGGGGACAGGGACCGGGGCCAACGTCCTGACTTTC. Its protein is CAAGTGTGANVLTF.

V usage is TRBV6-2 or TRBV6-3 and J usage is TRBJ1-4; D possibly corresponds to TRBD1 (6 bases). The germline V and J ends were trimmed by 2 bases and 0 bases, with 10 bases remaining between them. The germline CDR1 and CDR2 sequences are MNHEY and SVGEGT. The CDR3 runs 16 residues. The chain's CDR3 is CASSYGRGPTNEKLFF. DNA of the CDR3: TGTGCCAGCAGTTACGGCAGGGGTCCAACTAATGAAAAACTGTTTTTT.

This clone appeared a few times. V usage is TRBV14 and J usage is TRBJ1-2, with D perhaps matching TRBD1 (6 bases). Trimming took 2 bases from V and 4 from J, leaving 8 bases between them. Germline V gene data show CDR1 as SGHDN and CDR2 as FVKESK. CDR3 length: 13 amino acids. The CDR3 loop reads CASSQQGSYGYTF. The CDR3 nucleotides are TGTGCCAGCAGCCAACAGGGGAGCTATGGCTACACCTTC.

The chain carries TRBV10-3 and TRBJ1-6; unclear D gene. The CDR3 has 16 residues. V was clipped by 4 bases and J by 4 bases, with 14 bases between them. Germline CDR1 is ENHRY and CDR2 is SYGVKD. CDR3 in amino acids: CAISADIAVYNSPLHF. The CDR3 DNA sequence: TGTGCCATCAGTGCTGACATCGCTGTTTATAATTCACCCCTCCACTTT.

CDR3 sequence: CASKTGTQSNQPQHF. The CDR3 bases are TGTGCCAGTAAAACCGGGACACAGAGCAATCAGCCCCAGCATTTT. J is TRBJ1-5 and V is TRBV19; the D gene is possibly TRBD1 (6 bases). The CDR3 covers 15 residues. V lost 7 bases, J lost 1 base, and 14 bases lay in between. Germline V lookup: CDR1 LNHDA, CDR2 SQIVND (reference sequence).

The gene calls are TRBV19 and TRBJ2-1, with 14 bases identical to TRBD2. CDR1 is LNHDA, CDR2 SQIVND, per germline (reference sequence). With 5 bases clipped from V and 7 bases from J, the junction kept 10 bases outside the gene matches. This CDR3 is 17 amino acids long. DNA of the CDR3: TGTGCCAGTAGTTCAAGGACTAGCGGGAGGTTAGGAAATGAGCAGTTCTTC. Encoded protein: CASSSRTSGRLGNEQFF.

The V gene is TRBV6-2 or TRBV6-3, the J gene TRBJ2-1, with TRBD2 identical over 9 bases. Trimming at V came to 3 bases and at J to 7 bases, leaving 7 bases not matched to a gene. Germline V lookup: CDR1 MNHEY, CDR2 SVGEGT. This CDR3 is 15 amino acids long. This CDR3 reads CASSYGLLAGNEQFF. The CDR3 DNA sequence: TGTGCCAGCAGTTATGGTTTACTAGCGGGTAATGAGCAGTTCTTC.

The rearrangement joins TRBV28 to TRBJ1-4, with TRBD1 matching 8 bases. The CDR3 is 15 amino acids. Germline V gene lookup returns CDR1 MDHEN and CDR2 SYDVKM. Unmatched junction bases numbered 9, after V lost 5 bases and J lost 7 bases. CDR3 sequence (DNA): TGTGCCAGCAGTCAACCGGACAGGGTCGGTGAAAAACTGTTTTTT. It specifies CASSQPDRVGEKLFF.

The rearrangement links TRBV23-1 to TRBJ1-4, with D perhaps matching TRBD1 (6 bases). TRBV23-1 is placed among ORFs of uncertain function. CDR3 size: 16 residues. Deletions cut 0 bases from V and 8 bases from J, with 16 bases between. The DNA for the CDR3 is TGCGCCAGCAGTCAATCGGTGGGGGCGGTTAGGGAAAAACTGTTTTTT. The encoded protein is CASSQSVGAVREKLFF.

The V gene is TRBV7-2, the J gene TRBJ1-2; D call uncertain. This CDR3 comprises 14 residues. Per germline, CDR1 SGHTA and CDR2 FQGNSA. V was shortened by 5 bases and J by 4 bases, with 14 bases between the two germline ends. The CDR3 sequence is CASSSGSFLYGYTF. The CDR3, as DNA: TGTGCCAGCAGCAGCGGTAGCTTTCTCTATGGCTACACCTTC.

The chain links TRBV5-8 to TRBJ1-6, with 7 positions matching TRBD1. Per the germline V gene, CDR1 is SGHTS and CDR2 is YDEGEE. Germline trimming cut 2 bases from V and 6 bases from J; bases unmatched to any gene: 5. The CDR3 contains 15 residues. CDR3 DNA sequence: TGTGCCAGCAGCTTTCCGGGGACAGCTAATTCACCCCTCCACTTT. Amino acids: CASSFPGTANSPLHF.

The J gene is TRBJ2-5, the V gene TRBV19; the D is unclear. CDR3 length: 15 residues. Germline V gene lookup returns CDR1 LNHDA and CDR2 SQIVND (reference sequence). V was pared by 3 bases and J by 0 bases, with 11 bases between. The CDR3 is CASSIGQVNQETQYF. CDR3 coding DNA: TGTGCCAGTAGTATTGGGCAGGTGAACCAAGAGACCCAGTACTTC.

The chain is built from TRBV18 and TRBJ2-7; 11 bases are shared with TRBD1. CDR1 KGHSH and CDR2 LQKENI come from the germline V gene. The CDR3 runs to 14 residues. The ends lost 3 bases at V and 9 bases at J; junction bases unmatched: 7. CDR3 residues: CASSPGTGGDGQYF. The CDR3 nucleotides read TGTGCCAGCTCACCCGGGACAGGGGGGGACGGGCAGTACTTC.

The V and J genes are TRBV18 and TRBJ2-3, with TRBD1 identical over 10 bases. J was trimmed by 1 base and V by 1 base; bases with no gene match: 2. Germline V CDR1 and CDR2: KGHSH, LQKENI. The CDR3 contains 16 residues. The CDR3 is CASSPLGTGGTDTQYF. CDR3 in DNA: TGTGCCAGCTCACCACTAGGGACAGGGGGCACAGATACGCAGTATTTT.

The CDR3 loop reads CASSLVSGSSYNEQFF. For the CDR3, the DNA is TGTGCCAGCAGCTTAGTTTCCGGGAGCTCCTACAATGAGCAGTTCTTC. This chain connects TRBV7-2 to TRBJ2-1; TRBD2 is a possible D gene (6 bases). V lost 1 base, J lost 0 bases, and 10 bases lay in between. CDR1 is SGHTA and CDR2 is FQGNSA in the germline V gene. The CDR3 is 16 amino acids.

J is TRBJ2-1 and V is TRBV12-5; TRBD1 aligns across 9 bases. The germline CDR1 and CDR2 sequences are LGHNT and FRNRAP. The CDR3 runs to 20 residues. V lost 0 bases, J lost 2 bases, and 14 bases stayed unmatched. CDR3 region: CASGLVTPTPGQGPYNEQFF. CDR3 nucleotide sequence: TGTGCTAGTGGTTTGGTAACCCCAACCCCGGGACAGGGCCCCTACAATGAGCAGTTCTTC.

This rearrangement joins TRBV10-3 to TRBJ1-4, with 8 bases matching TRBD1. Germline V gene lookup returns CDR1 ENHRY and CDR2 SYGVKD. This CDR3 is built from 16 residues. V was clipped by 2 bases and J by 5 bases; unmatched bases: 7. CDR3 protein: CAISEIVGTGNEKLFF. The DNA for the CDR3 is TGTGCCATCAGTGAGATTGTCGGGACAGGAAATGAAAAACTGTTTTTT.

The chain links TRBV28 to TRBJ2-1; TRBD2 matches at 8 bases. Trimming cost V 6 bases and J 4 bases; bases outside gene matches: 11. Germline lookup yields CDR1 MDHEN and CDR2 SYDVKM. This CDR3 has 16 residues. The CDR3: CASRQTSGGPYNEQFF. For the CDR3, the DNA is TGTGCCAGCAGACAAACTAGCGGTGGACCTTACAATGAGCAGTTCTTC.

This clone appeared once. The chain links TRBV7-8 to TRBJ1-3, with TRBD1 as a possible D gene (6 bases). Germline CDR1 SGHVS, CDR2 FQNEAQ. The germline V and J ends were trimmed by 7 bases and 8 bases, with 21 bases remaining between them. The CDR3 extends over 15 amino acids. Written as DNA, the CDR3 is TGTGCCAGCACCGGGGGGGGGCTCCCTATAGACACCATATATTTT. It yields the protein CASTGGGLPIDTIYF. Drawing the rest from reference TRBV7-8 and TRBJ1-3, the complete variable domain is GAGVSQSPRYKVAKRGQDVALRCDPISGHVSLFWYQQALGQGPEFLTYFQNEAQLDKSGLPSDRFFAERPEGSVSTLKIQRTQQEDSAVYLCASTGGGLPIDTIYFGEGSWLTVV.

The chain has TRBV3-1 (or the pseudogene TRBV3-2) and TRBJ2-1; weak D call: TRBD2 (5 bases). CDR3 size: 14 residues. Germline-derived CDR1 and CDR2 are LGHDT and YNNKEL (reference sequence). The germline V and J ends were trimmed by 1 base and 6 bases, with 10 bases remaining between them. CDR3 sequence (DNA): TGTGCCAGCAGCCAAGCCACTAGTGGCAATGAGCAGTTCTTC. Translated: CASSQATSGNEQFF.

The rearrangement links TRBV5-3 to TRBJ1-1; 12 bases agree with TRBD1. TRBV5-3 counts as an open reading frame of uncertain function. Trimming took 3 bases from V and 6 from J; bases not matched to a gene: 21. The CDR3 consists of 20 residues. The CDR3 here is CARSSRRCVGTGGSWAEAFF. In DNA, the CDR3 is TGTGCCAGAAGCTCCCGAAGGTGCGTCGGGACAGGGGGCAGCTGGGCTGAAGCTTTCTTT.